One sample yielded the 7 T cell receptor beta chains listed below, sequenced in a study of regulatory T cells in long-lasting Graves disease. Building of the TCR beta libraries involved iRepertoire HTBI primers and Arm-PCR of CDR3 regions. TCRdb reprocessed the multiplex PCR reads via MiXCR and lists one record per CDR3 protein. The sample shows approximately 390,000 distinct CDR3 sequences, around 15% of them seen only once. Noted time point: newly diagnosed GD, antithyroid drugs for less than 3 months. After RNA was extracted from PBMCs, the TCR library was made from it. The sample was also linked to a second study, of T cells in Graves' hyperthyroidism and ophthalmopathy.

The sequenced sample was peripheral blood mononuclear cells (PBMCs), obtained at new diagnosis, from a patient treated with antithyroid drugs. The receptors stem from a woman younger than 30 with Graves disease.

This clonotype appeared many times. The chain recombines TRBV29-1 with TRBJ1-1; TRBD1 aligns across 7 bases. Unmatched junction bases numbered 16, after V lost 8 bases and J lost 4 bases. Germline CDR1 reads SQVTM; CDR2 reads ANQGSEA. The CDR3 covers 15 residues. In DNA, the CDR3 is TGCAGCATTTGGGGGAAAGGGGGCTGGGTCACTGAAGCTTTCTTT. Its protein product is CSIWGKGGWVTEAFF.

Concerning this clonotype itself: A much bigger clone sits one base away, suggesting this may be a read error. The rearrangement joins TRBV30 to TRBJ2-1, with 8 bases identical to TRBD1. The CDR3 length is 16 residues. From germline, CDR1 is GTSNPN and CDR2 SVGIG (reference sequence). CDR3 loop: CAWSSERQGIYNGQFF. CDR3 nucleotide sequence: TGTGCCTGGAGTTCCGAGCGACAGGGGATTTACAATGGGCAGTTCTTC.

The chain uses TRBV5-4 and TRBJ2-3; D not certain. Trimming cost V 8 bases and J 6 bases, with 7 bases left between them. Per germline, CDR1 SGHNT and CDR2 YYREEE (reference sequence). The CDR3 consists of 10 residues. CDR3 sequence reads: CARRLDTQYF. CDR3 nucleotide sequence: TGTGCCAGGCGGCTTGATACGCAGTATTTT.

The CDR3 loop is CASSILPGAATGELFF. CDR3 nucleotide sequence: TGTGCCAGTAGTATCCTCCCAGGCGCGGCCACCGGGGAGCTGTTTTTT. The chain couples TRBV19 to TRBJ2-2; unclear D gene. The germline CDR1 and CDR2 sequences are LNHDA and SQIVND (reference sequence). V was clipped by 3 bases and J by 4 bases, with 15 bases between them. The CDR3 is made up of 16 amino acids.

This clonotype turned up a few times. This chain joins TRBV5-5 and TRBJ2-7; D not certain. This CDR3 contains 13 residues. V lost 0 bases to trimming and J lost 9 bases, with 13 bases between them. Germline V gene lookup returns CDR1 SGHKS and CDR2 YYEKEE (reference sequence). The DNA for the CDR3 is TGTGCCAGCAGCTTGGTTTACGCCGCGGTGCAGTACTTC. Protein: CASSLVYAAVQYF.

Only one count was recorded for this clonotype. This sequence joins TRBV2 and TRBJ1-6; 7 nucleotides agree with TRBD1. The CDR3 consists of 16 residues. The germline CDR1 and CDR2 sequences are SNHLY and FYNNEI. Trimming at V came to 7 bases and at J to 10 bases, leaving 16 bases not matched to a gene. The DNA for the CDR3 is TGTGCCAGCACCCAAGGAGGGGGCAGGCTTCGATCACCCCTCCACTTT. Translating gives CASTQGGGRLRSPLHF.

This clonotype was recorded many times. This chain links TRBV2 with TRBJ2-1; TRBD2 might be the D (5 bases). This CDR3 is 13 amino acids long. Per germline, CDR1 SNHLY and CDR2 FYNNEI. Trimming removed 6 bases from V and 6 bases from J, with 12 bases in between. In DNA, the CDR3 is TGTGCCAGCAGAGAACTAGTTCCCAATGAGCAGTTCTTC. This encodes CASRELVPNEQFF.